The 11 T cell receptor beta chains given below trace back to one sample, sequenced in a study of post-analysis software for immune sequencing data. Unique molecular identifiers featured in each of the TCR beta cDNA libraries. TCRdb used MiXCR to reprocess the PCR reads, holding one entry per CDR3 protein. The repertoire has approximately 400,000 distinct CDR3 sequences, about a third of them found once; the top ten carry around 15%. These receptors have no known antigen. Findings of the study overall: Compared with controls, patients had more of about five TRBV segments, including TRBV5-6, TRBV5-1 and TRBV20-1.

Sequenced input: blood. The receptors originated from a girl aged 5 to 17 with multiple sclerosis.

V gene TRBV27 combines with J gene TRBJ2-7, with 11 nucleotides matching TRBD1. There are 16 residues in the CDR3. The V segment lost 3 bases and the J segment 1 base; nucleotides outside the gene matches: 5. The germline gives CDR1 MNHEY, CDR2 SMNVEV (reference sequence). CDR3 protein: CASSFSGQGVSYEQYF. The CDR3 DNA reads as TGTGCCAGCAGTTTCTCGGGACAGGGGGTTTCCTACGAGCAGTACTTC.

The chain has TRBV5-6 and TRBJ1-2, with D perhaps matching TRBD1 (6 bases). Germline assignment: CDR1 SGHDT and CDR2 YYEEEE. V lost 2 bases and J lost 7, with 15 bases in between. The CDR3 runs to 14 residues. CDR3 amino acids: CASSLQGSPCGYTF. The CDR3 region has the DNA TGTGCCAGCAGCTTACAGGGATCCCCCTGTGGCTACACCTTC.

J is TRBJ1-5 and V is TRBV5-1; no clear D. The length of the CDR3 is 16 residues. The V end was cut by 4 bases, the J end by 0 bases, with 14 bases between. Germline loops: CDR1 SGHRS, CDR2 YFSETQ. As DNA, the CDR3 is TGCGCCAGCAGCCCACCAAGTGAACATAGCAATCAGCCCCAGCATTTT. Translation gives CASSPPSEHSNQPQHF.

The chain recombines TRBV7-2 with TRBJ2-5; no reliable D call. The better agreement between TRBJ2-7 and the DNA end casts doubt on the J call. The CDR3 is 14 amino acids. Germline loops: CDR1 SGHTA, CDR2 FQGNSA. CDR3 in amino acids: CASSFLQPPREQYF. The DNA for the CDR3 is TGTGCCAGCAGCTTCCTCCAGCCCCCTCGCGAGCAGTACTTC.

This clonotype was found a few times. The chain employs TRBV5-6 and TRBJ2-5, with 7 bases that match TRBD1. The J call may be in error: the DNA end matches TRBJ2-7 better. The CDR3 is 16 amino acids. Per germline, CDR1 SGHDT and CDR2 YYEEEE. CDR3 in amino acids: CASSLAGGRRANEQYF. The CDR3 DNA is TGTGCCAGCAGCTTGGCAGGGGGACGGAGAGCGAACGAGCAGTACTTC.

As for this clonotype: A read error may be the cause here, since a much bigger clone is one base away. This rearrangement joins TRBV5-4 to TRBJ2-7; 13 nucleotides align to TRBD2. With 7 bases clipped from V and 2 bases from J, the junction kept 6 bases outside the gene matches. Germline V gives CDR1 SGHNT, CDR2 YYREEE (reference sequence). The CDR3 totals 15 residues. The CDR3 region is CASGPGTSGAYEQYF. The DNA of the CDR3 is TGTGCCAGCGGTCCCGGGACTAGCGGGGCCTACGAGCAGTACTTC.

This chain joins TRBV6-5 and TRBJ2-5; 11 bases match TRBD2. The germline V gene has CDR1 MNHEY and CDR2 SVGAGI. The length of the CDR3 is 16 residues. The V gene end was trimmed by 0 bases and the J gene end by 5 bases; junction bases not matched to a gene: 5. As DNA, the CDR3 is TGTGCCAGCAGTTACTCGAAGACTAGCGGGACCGAGACCCAGTACTTC. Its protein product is CASSYSKTSGTETQYF.

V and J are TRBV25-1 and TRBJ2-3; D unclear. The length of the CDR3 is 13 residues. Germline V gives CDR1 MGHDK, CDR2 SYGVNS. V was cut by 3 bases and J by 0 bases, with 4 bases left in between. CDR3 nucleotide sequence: TGTGCCAGCAGTGACCCGAGCACAGATACGCAGTATTTT. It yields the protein CASSDPSTDTQYF.

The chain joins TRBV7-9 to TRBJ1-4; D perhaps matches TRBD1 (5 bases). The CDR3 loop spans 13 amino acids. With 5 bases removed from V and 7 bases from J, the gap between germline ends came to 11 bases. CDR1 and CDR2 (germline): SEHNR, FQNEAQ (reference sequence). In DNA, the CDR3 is TGTGCCAGCAGCCTAGACAGACCTGAAAAACTGTTTTTT. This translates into CASSLDRPEKLFF.

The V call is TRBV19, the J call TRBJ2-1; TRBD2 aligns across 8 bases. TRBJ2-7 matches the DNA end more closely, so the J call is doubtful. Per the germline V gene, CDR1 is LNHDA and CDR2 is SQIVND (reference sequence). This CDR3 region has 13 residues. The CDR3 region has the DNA TGTGCCAGTAGTATTGCGGGGGGAAACGAGCAGTACTTC. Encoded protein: CASSIAGGNEQYF.

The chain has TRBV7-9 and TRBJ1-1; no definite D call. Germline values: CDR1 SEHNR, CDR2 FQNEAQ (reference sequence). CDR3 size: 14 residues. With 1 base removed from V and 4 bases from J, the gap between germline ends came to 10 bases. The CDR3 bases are TGTGCCAGCAGCTTAGTTCAGGTCGGCACTGAAGCTTTCTTT. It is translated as CASSLVQVGTEAFF.